The T cell receptor beta chain under discussion was sequenced for a study of blood T cell repertoires in COVID-19. Study at large: The samples span acute and convalescent COVID-19 from the United States, Italy and Spain. PBMCs, B-cell-depleted T cells, or T cells were the source of the cDNA or gDNA that made up the material.

V was shortened by 2 bases and J by 5 bases, with 9 bases between the two germline ends. This CDR3 has 14 amino acids. Germline assignment: CDR1 SGHVS and CDR2 FNYEAQ. Libraries were prepared by immunoSEQ multiplex PCR; TCRdb keeps only in-frame clonotypes and omits some of them. Seen here are more than 95,000 clones, around 90% observed once, and the top ten hold 7.7%. There are a few counts of this clone. This sequence joins TRBV7-6 and TRBJ1-4; TRBD1 is a possible D gene (5 bases). The receptor was derived from a human donor in a cohort sampled during active COVID-19. The source material was peripheral blood. CDR3 DNA: TGTGCCAGCAGCTTAAGGGGTCCGAATGAAAAACTGTTTTTT. Amino acids: CASSLRGPNEKLFF.